Listed below are T cell receptor beta chains from one sample, sequenced in a study of OX40 agonist ivuxolimab in advanced cancers. Libraries were prepared by immunoSEQ multiplex PCR; TCRdb keeps only in-frame clonotypes and omits some of them. The data hold about 76,000 clones, with about 82% observed a single time. Material: CD4+ or CD8+ T cells sorted from blood, obtained in a trial of the OX40 agonist ivuxolimab. The receptors shown here come from an adult with an advanced solid tumor such as melanoma, head and neck, liver or kidney cancer. Each CDR3 is given with its conserved first and last residue. A D gene is named only where the DNA matches it firmly. The size of a clone is reported for some rows only, either as once, few or many, or as a class for expanded clones.

>TRBD2|TRBV10-3|15|TRBJ2-2|once
TGTGCCATCAGTGTTGGCGGGAGTTACACCGGGGAGCTGTTTTTT
CAISVGGSYTGELFF
>-|TRBV30|16|TRBJ1-6|-
TGTGCCTGGAGTGTACGCCCACCCCGGGATAATTCACCCCTCCACTTT
CAWSVRPPRDNSPLHF
>-|TRBV5-1|16|TRBJ2-6|-
TGCGCCAGCAGCCAGACGGGAAGCTCTGGGGCCAACGTCCTGACTTTC
CASSQTGSSGANVLTF
>TRBD2|TRBV7-2|17|TRBJ2-5|-
TGTGCCAGCAGCTTAGTCGTGGCTAGCGGGGTGGCTGAGACCCAGTACTTC
CASSLVVASGVAETQYF
>-|TRBV10-3|16|TRBJ2-2|-
TGTGCCATCAGTGAGTCGACAGCTACGAACACCGGGGAGCTGTTTTTT
CAISESTATNTGELFF
>-|TRBV5-1|16|TRBJ2-2|-
TGCGCCAGCAGCTTCGGGCTGAGAAGGACTGTCGGGGAGCTGTTTTTT
CASSFGLRRTVGELFF
>TRBD1|TRBV19|16|TRBJ1-6|once
TGTGCCAGTAGCCGCGGGACAGGCGTCTCCCTATCACCCCTCCACTTT
CASSRGTGVSLSPLHF
>TRBD2|TRBV19|15|TRBJ2-2|-
TGTGCCAGTGGGACTACCCCCCGAGATACCGGGGAGCTGTTTTTT
CASGTTPRDTGELFF
>-|TRBV9|16|TRBJ1-6|-
TGTGCCAGCAGCGTTAGACCCAGCTCCTATAATTCACCCCTCCACTTT
CASSVRPSSYNSPLHF
>TRBD1|TRBV27|15|TRBJ1-2|once
TGTGCCAGCAGTCCCTCGGGACAGCTGAACTATGGCTACACCTTC
CASSPSGQLNYGYTF
>-|TRBV7-9|12|TRBJ1-1|-
TGTGCCAGCAGCTTAGTTGTCACTGAAGCTTTCTTT
CASSLVVTEAFF
>-|TRBV6-4|17|TRBJ2-1|-
TGTGCCAGCAGTGTAGCCGGGGGGCCTAGCTCCTACAATGAGCAGTTCTTC
CASSVAGGPSSYNEQFF
>-|TRBV7-3|14|TRBJ2-2|-
TGTGCCAGCAGCTTAACCTCGAATACCGGGGAGCTGTTTTTT
CASSLTSNTGELFF
>-|TRBV5-7|16|TRBJ1-4|-
TGTGCCAGCAGCTTGATGGTGGGACTCCCTCGGGGAAAACTGTTTTTT
CASSLMVGLPRGKLFF
>-|TRBV18|14|TRBJ2-4|-
TGTGCCAGCTCACCCCCCGAAGCCAAAAACATTCAGTACTTC
CASSPPEAKNIQYF
>TRBD2|TRBV10-3|16|TRBJ2-2|-
TGTGCCATCGGGGCGGAGGCGGGGGGAAACACCGGGGAGCTGTTTTTT
CAIGAEAGGNTGELFF
>-|TRBV14|17|TRBJ1-4|-
TGTGCCAGCAGCCAAGGCTGGGAAGGAGCAACTAATGAAAAACTGTTTTTT
CASSQGWEGATNEKLFF
>-|TRBV1|14|TRBJ1-1|-
TGCACCAGCAGCCAGATACAGGGAGGCACTGAAGCTTTCTTT
CTSSQIQGGTEAFF
>-|TRBV5-1|14|TRBJ2-2|-
TGCGCCAGCAGCTTATTGGAGGGCACCGGGGAGCTGTTTTTT
CASSLLEGTGELFF
>TRBD1|TRBV4-2|15|TRBJ2-2|-
TGTGCCAGCAGCCAAGGAGACAGGGACACCGGGGAGCTGTTTTTT
CASSQGDRDTGELFF
>-|TRBV7-2|13|TRBJ1-1|-
TGTGCCAGCAGCATCGGACCGAACACTGAAGCTTTCTTT
CASSIGPNTEAFF
>-|TRBV7-2|15|TRBJ2-3|-
TGTGCCAGCAGCTATCAGGGGCACAACACAGATACGCAGTATTTT
CASSYQGHNTDTQYF
>-|TRBV18|15|TRBJ1-4|-
TGTGCCAGCTCACCAAGGGCCAGGGCTGATGAAAAACTGTTTTTT
CASSPRARADEKLFF
>-|TRBV5-1|16|TRBJ2-3|-
TGCGCCAGCAGCTACCAGGGAATCGCTAGCACAGATACGCAGTATTTT
CASSYQGIASTDTQYF
>-|TRBV5-4|15|TRBJ1-1|-
TGTGCCAGCAGCTGGGGGGGTGAGTCGAACACTGAAGCTTTCTTT
CASSWGGESNTEAFF
>TRBD1|TRBV18|17|TRBJ1-6|once
TGTGCCAGCTCACCGGGGGACAGGAACTTATATAATTCACCCCTCCACTTT
CASSPGDRNLYNSPLHF
>TRBD1|TRBV7-6|14|TRBJ2-5|-
TGTGCCAGCAGCCCGACAGGGGGCGAAGAGACCCAGTACTTC
CASSPTGGEETQYF
>-|TRBV25-1|14|TRBJ1-5|-
TGTGCCAGCCTCGATTCGGTCGGCAATCAGCCCCAGCATTTT
CASLDSVGNQPQHF
>-|TRBV9|13|TRBJ2-7|once
TGTGCCAGCGGAACAGGGTACTCCTACGAGCAGTACTTC
CASGTGYSYEQYF
>TRBD1|TRBV7-9|14|TRBJ1-2|-
TGTGCCAGCAGCTCCTTACAGGGGGCAGGTGGCTACACCTTC
CASSSLQGAGGYTF
>-|TRBV20-1|11|TRBJ2-5|-
TGCAGTGCTAGATCTGGGGAGACCCAGTACTTC
CSARSGETQYF
>-|TRBV7-2|11|TRBJ2-5|-
TGTGCCAGCAGCTCAACAGAGACCCAGTACTTC
CASSSTETQYF
>TRBD1|TRBV2|12|TRBJ2-7|few
TGTGCCAGCCGGGGGACAGGGTTTTTGGGGTACTTC
CASRGTGFLGYF
>TRBD1|TRBV19|15|TRBJ2-3|-
TGTGCCAGTAGTTTACAGGGGTGGGACGCAGATACGCAGTATTTT
CASSLQGWDADTQYF
>TRBD1|TRBV7-9|15|TRBJ2-1|-
TGTGCCAGCAGTCCGACAGGGGGCTTCAACAATGAGCAGTTCTTC
CASSPTGGFNNEQFF
>-|TRBV10-3|13|TRBJ1-2|-
TGTGCCATCAGTGAGTCAGCTAACTATGGCTACACCTTC
CAISESANYGYTF
>TRBD2|TRBV7-2|16|TRBJ2-3|-
TGTGCCAGCAGCTCCCGACTAGCTAGCCGGACAGATACGCAGTATTTT
CASSSRLASRTDTQYF
>-|TRBV29-1|14|TRBJ1-5|-
TGCAGCGTTGATGAGTTCGGAATGGGTAAGCCCCAGCATTTT
CSVDEFGMGKPQHF
>-|TRBV7-3|14|TRBJ1-2|-
TGTGCCAGCAGCCCCACCGGGGGGGGGTATGGCTACACCTTC
CASSPTGGGYGYTF
>-|TRBV5-1|14|TRBJ1-2|-
TGCGCCAGCAGCCCGGACACTTCTAACTATGGCTACACCTTC
CASSPDTSNYGYTF
>TRBD1|TRBV6-5|13|TRBJ2-7|-
TGTGCCAGCAGAGAGACAGGGAGATACGAGCAGTACTTC
CASRETGRYEQYF
>-|TRBV6-1|15|TRBJ2-3|-
TGTGCCAGCCTACCGGGACCGCGGGACACAGATACGCAGTATTTT
CASLPGPRDTDTQYF
>TRBD2|TRBV30|17|TRBJ2-5|-
TGTGCCTGGAGTAGATCCCCGACTAGCGGGTACCAAGAGACCCAGTACTTC
CAWSRSPTSGYQETQYF
>-|TRBV7-2|13|TRBJ1-3|-
TGTGCCAGCAGCTTCGACCTCGGAAACACCATATATTTT
CASSFDLGNTIYF
>TRBD2|TRBV10-3|17|TRBJ2-3|-
TGTGCCATCAGTGAGGGACTAGCGGGGGGAAGTACAGATACGCAGTATTTT
CAISEGLAGGSTDTQYF
>TRBD1|TRBV2|16|TRBJ1-5|-
TGTGCCAGCAGGCGGGGTAGGGGGCGCGAGATACAGCCCCAGCATTTT
CASRRGRGREIQPQHF
>TRBD1|TRBV19|13|TRBJ1-1|-
TGTGCCAGCCATCCGGGACAGGGCTCTGAAGCTTTCTTT
CASHPGQGSEAFF
>-|TRBV14|14|TRBJ2-6|-
TGTGCCAGCAGCCAAGACTCCGGGGCCAACGTCCTGACTTTC
CASSQDSGANVLTF
>-|TRBV19|13|TRBJ1-5|-
TGTGCCAGCCACGGGTTTCCTCGGCAGCCCCAGCATTTT
CASHGFPRQPQHF
>-|TRBV2|14|TRBJ2-1|-
TGTGCCAGCAGTGGCAGGGGCTCCTACAATGAGCAGTTCTTC
CASSGRGSYNEQFF
>TRBD2|TRBV7-2|17|TRBJ2-7|once
TGTGCCAGCAGCTTAGCGCGGGCCAGCGGGGGGGCCTACGAGCAGTACTTC
CASSLARASGGAYEQYF
>-|TRBV23-1|16|TRBJ1-4|-
TGCGCCAGCAGAGGGGGGGGATGCGGGGAGGGTGAAAAACTGTTTTTT
CASRGGGCGEGEKLFF